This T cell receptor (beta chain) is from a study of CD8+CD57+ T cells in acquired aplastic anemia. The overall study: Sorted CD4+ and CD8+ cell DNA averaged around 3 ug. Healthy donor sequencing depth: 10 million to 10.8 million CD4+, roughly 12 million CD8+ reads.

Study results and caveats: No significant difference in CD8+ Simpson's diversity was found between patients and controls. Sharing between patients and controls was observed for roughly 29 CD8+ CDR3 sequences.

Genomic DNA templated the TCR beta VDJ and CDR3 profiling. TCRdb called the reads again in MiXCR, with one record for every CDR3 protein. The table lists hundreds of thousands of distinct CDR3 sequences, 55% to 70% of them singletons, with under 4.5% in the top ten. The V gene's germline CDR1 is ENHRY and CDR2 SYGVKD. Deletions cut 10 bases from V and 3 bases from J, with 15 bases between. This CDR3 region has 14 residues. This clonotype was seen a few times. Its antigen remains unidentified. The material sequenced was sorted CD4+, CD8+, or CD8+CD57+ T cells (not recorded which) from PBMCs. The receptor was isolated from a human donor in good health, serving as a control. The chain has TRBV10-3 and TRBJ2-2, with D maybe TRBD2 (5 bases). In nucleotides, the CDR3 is TGTGCCAGCATGGGCCCAGCGGACACCGGGGAGCTGTTTTTT. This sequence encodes CASMGPADTGELFF.